The 6 T cell receptor beta chains given below trace back to one sample, sequenced in a study of blood T cell repertoires in COVID-19. Using immunoSEQ multiplex PCR, the repertoire was profiled, and TCRdb retains in-frame clones only, with some absent. This table holds fewer than 250,000 clones, around 84% found once. Sequenced material: peripheral blood. These receptors were collected from an elderly woman with COVID-19, enrolled during active disease.

The chain uses TRBV4-1 and TRBJ2-3, with 10 bases lining up with TRBD2. There are 16 residues in the CDR3. CDR1 is MGHRA, CDR2 YSYEKL, per germline. Trimming took 4 bases from V and 1 from J; bases not matched to a gene: 5. CDR3 protein: CASSLGGTSGTDTQYF. The CDR3 bases are TGCGCCAGCAGCCTAGGGGGGACTAGCGGCACAGATACGCAGTATTTT.

The chain uses TRBV24-1 and TRBJ1-2, with D possibly TRBD1 on 6 matching bases. The CDR3 totals 16 residues. V gave up 3 bases and J gave up 9 bases, with 22 bases separating them. From germline, CDR1 is KGHDR and CDR2 SFDVKD. The CDR3 protein is CATSDTITGSLSRYTF. The CDR3 region has the DNA TGTGCCACCAGTGATACTATAACAGGGAGTCTTTCTCGCTACACCTTC.

The chain links TRBV5-6 to TRBJ2-5, with unresolved D. Germline V lookup: CDR1 SGHDT, CDR2 YYEEEE. The CDR3 has 11 amino acids. V gave up 4 bases and J gave up 2 bases, with 3 bases separating them. CDR3 protein: CASSHQETQYF. CDR3 sequence (DNA): TGTGCCAGCAGCCATCAAGAGACCCAGTACTTC.

In regard to this clone: At the DNA level, this CDR3 is encoded by other sequences in the same sample as well. This chain links TRBV6-2 or TRBV6-3 with TRBJ1-6, with 10 bases aligning to TRBD1. CDR1 is MNHEY and CDR2 is SVGEGT in the germline V gene. The CDR3 consists of 14 residues. J was trimmed by 10 bases and V by 6 bases; bases with no gene match: 6. The CDR3 nucleotides are TGTGCCAGCAGCTATGGACAGGGGGGCTCACCCCTCCACTTT. As protein: CASSYGQGGSPLHF.

The chain couples TRBV9 to TRBJ1-6; 10 nucleotides match TRBD1. This CDR3 region has 15 residues. CDR1 and CDR2 from the germline V gene are SGDLS and YYNGEE. The ends lost 0 bases at V and 10 bases at J; junction bases unmatched: 4. The CDR3 spells CASSVVGTGESPLHF. The CDR3 coding sequence is TGTGCCAGCAGCGTAGTAGGGACAGGGGAATCACCCCTCCACTTT.

V and J are TRBV7-2 and TRBJ2-2; tentative D call: TRBD1 (6 bases). The CDR3 covers 15 residues. V lost 7 bases and J 5 bases, leaving 17 bases between the germline ends. CDR1 is SGHTA, CDR2 FQGNSA, per germline. The CDR3 nucleotides are TGTGCCAGCAACTCACTACAGGGTGGTACCGGGGAGCTGTTTTTT. This translates into CASNSLQGGTGELFF.